The rows below give T cell receptor beta chains drawn from one sample of a study of OX40 agonist ivuxolimab in advanced cancers. This table comes from immunoSEQ multiplex PCR, and its TCRdb copy is limited to in-frame clones, with some not included. The sample has about 49,000 clones; about 95% are singletons. The sample here was CD4+ or CD8+ T cells sorted from blood, taken in a trial of the OX40 agonist ivuxolimab. The receptors shown here come from an adult with an advanced solid tumor such as melanoma, head and neck, liver or kidney cancer. CDR3s leave out the opening cysteine and the closing phenylalanine or tryptophan.

TRBJ2-7 13 TRBV5-6 ASSLGPDEAYEQY
TRBJ2-7 13 TRBV27 ASSWGLAGPYEQY
TRBJ2-4 13 TRBV28 ASSLRDREMNIQY
TRBJ2-3 11 TRBV7-3 ASSFGATDTQY
TRBJ2-5 14 TRBV7-6 ASSLAGAGWQETQY
TRBJ2-7 12 TRBV27 ASSSHPDGYEQY
TRBJ2-5 13 TRBV10-3 AISEQWSGKETQY
TRBJ1-2 13 TRBV7-2 ASSLEAYSQYGYT
TRBJ2-7 15 TRBV7-2 ASSLSPSEIPDYEQY
TRBJ2-7 13 TRBV5-5 ASSLGQGSLYEQY
TRBJ2-2 13 TRBV6-5 ASSYSKVYTGELF
TRBJ1-2 13 TRBV9 ASSPSWTPSYGYT
TRBJ2-3 13 TRBV28 ASSLLAGDADTQY
TRBJ1-4 13 TRBV9 ASSSGEGAYEKLF
TRBJ2-7 12 TRBV9 ASSVGLAGNEQY
TRBJ2-1 13 TRBV7-9 ASSSTGDPYNEQF
TRBJ2-2 11 TRBV9 ASSEANTGELF
TRBJ2-2 12 TRBV9 ASSTEGFTGELF
TRBJ1-2 9 TRBV29-1 SARTEAGYT
TRBJ2-5 13 TRBV18 ASSPQQMYQETQY
TRBJ1-2 9 TRBV20-1 SALYGMGYT
TRBJ2-1 13 TRBV4-1 ASSQGLAGGNEQF
TRBJ2-7 11 TRBV2 ASSEWAGYEQY
TRBJ1-3 13 TRBV6-5 ASSYSSGGGNTIY